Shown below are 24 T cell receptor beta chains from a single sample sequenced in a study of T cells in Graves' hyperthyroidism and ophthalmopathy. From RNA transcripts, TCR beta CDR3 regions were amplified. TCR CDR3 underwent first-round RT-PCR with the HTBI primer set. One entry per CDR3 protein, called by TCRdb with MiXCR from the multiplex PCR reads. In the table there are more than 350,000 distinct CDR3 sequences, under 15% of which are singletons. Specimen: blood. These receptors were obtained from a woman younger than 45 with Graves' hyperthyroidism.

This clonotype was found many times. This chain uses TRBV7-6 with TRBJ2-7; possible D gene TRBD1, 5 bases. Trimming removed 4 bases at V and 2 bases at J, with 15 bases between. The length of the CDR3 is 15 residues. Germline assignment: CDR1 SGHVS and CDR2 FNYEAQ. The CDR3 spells CASSSDDGAAYEQYF. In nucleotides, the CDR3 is TGTGCCAGCAGCTCAGACGATGGGGCGGCCTACGAGCAGTACTTC.

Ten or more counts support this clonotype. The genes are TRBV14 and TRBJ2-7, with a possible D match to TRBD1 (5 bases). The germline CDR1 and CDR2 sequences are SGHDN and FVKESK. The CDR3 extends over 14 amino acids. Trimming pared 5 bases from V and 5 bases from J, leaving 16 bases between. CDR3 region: CASSDRRRGDEQYF. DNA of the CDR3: TGTGCCAGCAGCGACCGGCGAAGGGGCGACGAGCAGTACTTC.

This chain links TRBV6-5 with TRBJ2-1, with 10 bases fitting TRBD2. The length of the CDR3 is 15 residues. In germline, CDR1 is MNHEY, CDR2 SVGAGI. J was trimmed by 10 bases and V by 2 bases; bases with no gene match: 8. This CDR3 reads CASSYRASGSGEQFF. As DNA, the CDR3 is TGTGCCAGCAGTTACAGGGCTAGCGGGAGTGGGGAGCAGTTCTTC.

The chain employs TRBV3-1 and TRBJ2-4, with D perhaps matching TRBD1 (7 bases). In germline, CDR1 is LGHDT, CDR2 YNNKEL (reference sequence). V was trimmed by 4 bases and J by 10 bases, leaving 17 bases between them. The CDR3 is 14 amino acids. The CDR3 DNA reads TGTGCCAGCAGCCCATACACGACAGGGAGGATTCAGTACTTC. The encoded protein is CASSPYTTGRIQYF.

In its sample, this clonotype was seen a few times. The CDR3 sequence is CASNLGSEASYEQYF. DNA of the CDR3: TGTGCCAGCAACCTCGGTAGCGAGGCCTCCTACGAGCAGTACTTC. The gene calls are TRBV6-1 and TRBJ2-7; perhaps TRBD2 as D (5 bases). This CDR3 is built from 15 residues. Trimming pared 7 bases from V and 0 bases from J, leaving 16 bases between. CDR1 and CDR2 (germline): MNHNS, SASEGT.

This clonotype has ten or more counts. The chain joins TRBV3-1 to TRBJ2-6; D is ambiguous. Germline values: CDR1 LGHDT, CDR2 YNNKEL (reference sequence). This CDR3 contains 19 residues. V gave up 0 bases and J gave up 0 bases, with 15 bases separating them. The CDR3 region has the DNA TGTGCCAGCAGCCAAGATTCGAGACACACCGACTCTGGGGCCAACGTCCTGACTTTC. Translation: CASSQDSRHTDSGANVLTF.

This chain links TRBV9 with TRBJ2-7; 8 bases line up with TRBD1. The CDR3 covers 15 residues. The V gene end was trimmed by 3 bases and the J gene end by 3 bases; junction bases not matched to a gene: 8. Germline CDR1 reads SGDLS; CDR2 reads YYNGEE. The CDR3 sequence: CASSAGQQGVYEQYF. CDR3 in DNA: TGTGCCAGCAGCGCGGGGCAACAGGGGGTCTACGAGCAGTACTTC. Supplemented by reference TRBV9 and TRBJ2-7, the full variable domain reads DSGVTQTPKHLITATGQRVTLRCSPRSGDLSVYWYQQSLDQGLQFLIQYYNGEERAKGNILERFSAQQFPDLHSELNLSSLELGDSALYFCASSAGQQGVYEQYFGPGTRLTVT.

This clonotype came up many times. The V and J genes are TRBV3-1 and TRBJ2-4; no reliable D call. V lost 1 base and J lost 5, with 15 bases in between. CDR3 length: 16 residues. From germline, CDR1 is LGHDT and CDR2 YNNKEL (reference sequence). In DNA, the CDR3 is TGTGCCAGCAGCCAAGTGCGGAGTATATCCCAAAACATTCAGTACTTC. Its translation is CASSQVRSISQNIQYF. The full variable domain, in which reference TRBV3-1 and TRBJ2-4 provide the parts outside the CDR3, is DTAVSQTPKYLVTQMGNDKSIKCEQNLGHDTMYWYKQDSKKFLKIMFSYNNKELIINETVPNRFSPKSPDKAHLNLHINSLELGDSAVYFCASSQVRSISQNIQYFGAGTRLSVL.

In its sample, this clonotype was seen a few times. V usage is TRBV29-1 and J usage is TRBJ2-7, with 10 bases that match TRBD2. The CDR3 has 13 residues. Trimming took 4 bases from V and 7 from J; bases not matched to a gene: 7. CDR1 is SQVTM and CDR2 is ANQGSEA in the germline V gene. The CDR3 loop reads CSVGTSGSREQYF. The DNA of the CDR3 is TGCAGCGTTGGGACTAGCGGTAGTAGGGAGCAGTACTTC.

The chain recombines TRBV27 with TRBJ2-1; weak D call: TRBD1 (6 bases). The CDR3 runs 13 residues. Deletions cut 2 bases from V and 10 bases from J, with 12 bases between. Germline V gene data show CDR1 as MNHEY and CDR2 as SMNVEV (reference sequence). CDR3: CASSLEVGTEQFF. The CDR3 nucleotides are TGTGCCAGCAGTTTAGAGGTCGGGACAGAGCAGTTCTTC.

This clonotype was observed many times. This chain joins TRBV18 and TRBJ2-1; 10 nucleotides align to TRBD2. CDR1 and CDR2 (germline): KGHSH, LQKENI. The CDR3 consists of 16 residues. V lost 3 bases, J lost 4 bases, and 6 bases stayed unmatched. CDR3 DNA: TGTGCCAGCTCACCGGCTAGCGGGAGTCAGTACAATGAGCAGTTCTTC. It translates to CASSPASGSQYNEQFF.

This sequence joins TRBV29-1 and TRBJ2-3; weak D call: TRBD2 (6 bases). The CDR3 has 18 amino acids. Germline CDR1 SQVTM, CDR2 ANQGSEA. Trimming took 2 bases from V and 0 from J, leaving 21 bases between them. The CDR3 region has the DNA TGCAGCGTTGAATTTGTCGCGGGGTTATATACTAGCACAGATACGCAGTATTTT. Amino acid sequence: CSVEFVAGLYTSTDTQYF.

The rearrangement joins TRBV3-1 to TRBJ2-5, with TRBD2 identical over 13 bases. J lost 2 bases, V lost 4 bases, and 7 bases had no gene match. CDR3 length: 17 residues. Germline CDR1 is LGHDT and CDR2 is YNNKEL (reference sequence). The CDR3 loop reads CASSRPSGLAGQETQYF. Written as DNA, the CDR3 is TGTGCCAGCAGCCGGCCATCGGGACTAGCGGGACAAGAGACCCAGTACTTC.

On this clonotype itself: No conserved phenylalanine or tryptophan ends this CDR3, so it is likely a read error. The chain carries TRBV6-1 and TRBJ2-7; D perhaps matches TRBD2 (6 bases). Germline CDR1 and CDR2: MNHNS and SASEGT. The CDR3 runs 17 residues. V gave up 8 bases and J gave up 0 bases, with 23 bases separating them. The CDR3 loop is CASLPPLGGRLSYEQYL. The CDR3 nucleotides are TGTGCCAGCCTACCCCCCCTTGGAGGGAGGCTCTCCTACGAGCAGTACCTC.

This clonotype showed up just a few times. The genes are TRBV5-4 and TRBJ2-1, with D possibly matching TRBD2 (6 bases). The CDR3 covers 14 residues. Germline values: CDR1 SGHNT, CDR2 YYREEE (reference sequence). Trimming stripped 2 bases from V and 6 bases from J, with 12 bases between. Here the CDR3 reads CASSLGTPGNEQFF. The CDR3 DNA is TGTGCCAGCAGCTTAGGGACTCCAGGCAATGAGCAGTTCTTC.

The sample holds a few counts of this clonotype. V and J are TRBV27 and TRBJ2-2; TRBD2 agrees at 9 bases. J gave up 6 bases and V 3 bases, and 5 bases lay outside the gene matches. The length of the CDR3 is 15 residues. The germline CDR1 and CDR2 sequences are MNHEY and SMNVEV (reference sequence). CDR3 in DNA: TGTGCCAGCAGTTTCTGGGGCGGGAGGGCCGGGGAGCTGTTTTTT. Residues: CASSFWGGRAGELFF.

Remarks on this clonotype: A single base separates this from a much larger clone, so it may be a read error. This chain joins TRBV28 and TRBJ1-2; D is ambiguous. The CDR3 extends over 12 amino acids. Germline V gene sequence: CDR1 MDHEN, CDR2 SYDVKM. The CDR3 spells CASSLTGEGCTF. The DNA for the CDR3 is TGTGCCAGCAGTTTAACCGGGGAAGGCTGCACCTTC.

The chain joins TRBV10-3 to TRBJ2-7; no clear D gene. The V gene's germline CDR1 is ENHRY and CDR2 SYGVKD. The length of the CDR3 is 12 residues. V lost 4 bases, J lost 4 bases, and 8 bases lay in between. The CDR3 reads CAISATEYEQYF. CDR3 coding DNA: TGTGCCATCAGTGCTACGGAGTACGAGCAGTACTTC.

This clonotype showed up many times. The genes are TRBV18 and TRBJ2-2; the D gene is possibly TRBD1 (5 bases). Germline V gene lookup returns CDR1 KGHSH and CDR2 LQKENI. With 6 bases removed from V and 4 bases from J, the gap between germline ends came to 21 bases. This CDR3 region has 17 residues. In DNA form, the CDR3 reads TGTGCCAGCTCTCCGTCCTCAAGGACACAAGTCACCGGGGAGCTGTTTTTT. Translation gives CASSPSSRTQVTGELFF.

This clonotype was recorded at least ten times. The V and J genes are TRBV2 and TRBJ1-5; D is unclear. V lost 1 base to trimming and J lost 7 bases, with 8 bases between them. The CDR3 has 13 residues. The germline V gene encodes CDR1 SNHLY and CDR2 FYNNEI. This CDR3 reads CASSEGREQPQHF. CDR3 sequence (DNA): TGTGCCAGCAGTGAAGGAAGGGAACAGCCCCAGCATTTT.

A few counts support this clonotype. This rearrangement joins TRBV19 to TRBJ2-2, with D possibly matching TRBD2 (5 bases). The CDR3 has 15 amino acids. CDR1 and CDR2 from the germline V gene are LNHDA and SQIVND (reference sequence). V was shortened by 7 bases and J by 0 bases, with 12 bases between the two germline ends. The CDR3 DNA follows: TGTGCCAGTACTCCCCAGCGGACGAACACCGGGGAGCTGTTTTTT. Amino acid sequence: CASTPQRTNTGELFF.

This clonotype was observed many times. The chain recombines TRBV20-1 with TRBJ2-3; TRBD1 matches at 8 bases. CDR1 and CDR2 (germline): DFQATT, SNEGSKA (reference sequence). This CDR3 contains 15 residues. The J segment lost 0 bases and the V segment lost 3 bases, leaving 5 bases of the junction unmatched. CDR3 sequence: CSARDRVVSTDTQYF. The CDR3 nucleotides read TGCAGTGCTAGGGACAGGGTAGTTAGCACAGATACGCAGTATTTT.

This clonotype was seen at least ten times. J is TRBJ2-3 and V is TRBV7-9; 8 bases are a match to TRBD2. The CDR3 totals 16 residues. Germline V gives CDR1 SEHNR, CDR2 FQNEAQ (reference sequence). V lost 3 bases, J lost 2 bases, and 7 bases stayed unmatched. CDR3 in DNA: TGTGCCAGCAGCTTCACCGCGGGAGGAATCACAGATACGCAGTATTTT. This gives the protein CASSFTAGGITDTQYF.

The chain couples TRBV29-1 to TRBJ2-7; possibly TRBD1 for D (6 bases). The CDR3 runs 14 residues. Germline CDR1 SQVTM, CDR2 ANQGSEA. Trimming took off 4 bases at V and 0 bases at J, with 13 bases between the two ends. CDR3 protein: CSVVIQGSSYEQYF. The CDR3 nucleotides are TGCAGCGTTGTTATCCAGGGGAGCTCCTACGAGCAGTACTTC.